The 6 T cell receptor beta chains listed next were all sequenced from one sample in a study of blood T cells in healthy people across ages. Together with a sample-barcoded 5' primer, a J-beta primer mix was included in a second PCR lasting about 7 to 11 cycles. TCRdb re-derived calls from the 5' RACE reads in MiXCR, one entry per CDR3 protein. Among hundreds of thousands of distinct CDR3 sequences, 44% were seen once, and the ten largest hold around 18%. The sequencing input was blood. Receptors were obtained from a man aged 60 to 75 in good health.

This sequence joins TRBV28 and TRBJ1-2, with TRBD1 matching 8 bases. The CDR3 is made up of 17 amino acids. V was clipped by 6 bases and J by 2 bases; unmatched bases: 14. Germline V gives CDR1 MDHEN, CDR2 SYDVKM. The CDR3 DNA is TGTGCCAGCAGCCTGACCTCCGGGACAGGAGCCAACTATGGCTACACCTTC. Its translation is CASSLTSGTGANYGYTF.

The chain recombines TRBV3-1 with TRBJ2-5; no firm D call. V was pared by 0 bases and J by 4 bases, with 6 bases between. CDR1 and CDR2 (germline): LGHDT, YNNKEL (reference sequence). The CDR3 is made up of 13 amino acids. CDR3 protein: CASSQDPSETQYF. Written as DNA, the CDR3 is TGTGCCAGCAGCCAAGATCCGTCAGAGACCCAGTACTTC.

About this clonotype itself: A much larger clone differs from this one at a single base, so this may be a read error. This sequence joins TRBV7-2 and TRBJ2-5; no firm D call. Trimming stripped 4 bases from V and 11 bases from J, with 14 bases between. Germline CDR1 and CDR2: SGHTA and FQGNSA. This CDR3 spans 12 amino acids. The CDR3: CASSSANNEQYF. The CDR3 coding sequence is TGTGCCAGCAGCTCAGCCAACAATGAGCAGTACTTC.

The chain is built from TRBV27 and TRBJ2-4, with D possibly TRBD1 on 5 matching bases. V shed 4 bases and J shed 0 bases, with 13 bases lying between them. Per the germline V gene, CDR1 is MNHEY and CDR2 is SMNVEV (reference sequence). This CDR3 is 16 amino acids long. In DNA, the CDR3 is TGTGCCAGCAGTTCTCTCGGCAGGGTAGCCAAAAACATTCAGTACTTC. Translating gives CASSSLGRVAKNIQYF.

This clonotype was observed a single time. The V call is TRBV7-8, the J call TRBJ2-1, with 12 bases identical to TRBD2. CDR1 and CDR2 from the germline V gene are SGHVS and FQNEAQ. V was clipped by 1 base and J by 0 bases; unmatched bases: 7. This CDR3 is 19 amino acids long. The CDR3 protein is CASSLVSSGGVSSYNEQFF. DNA for the CDR3: TGTGCCAGCAGCTTAGTATCTAGCGGGGGGGTGAGCTCCTACAATGAGCAGTTCTTC.

This clonotype appeared once. This chain connects TRBV27 to TRBJ2-1; perhaps TRBD2 as D (6 bases). Germline values: CDR1 MNHEY, CDR2 SMNVEV (reference sequence). This CDR3 has 16 residues. The V gene lost 8 bases and the J gene lost 6 bases, with 23 bases spanning the gap. CDR3 residues: CASRVGGGGTLNEQFF. The DNA of the CDR3 is TGTGCCAGCCGGGTTGGGGGAGGAGGCACGCTCAATGAGCAGTTCTTC.